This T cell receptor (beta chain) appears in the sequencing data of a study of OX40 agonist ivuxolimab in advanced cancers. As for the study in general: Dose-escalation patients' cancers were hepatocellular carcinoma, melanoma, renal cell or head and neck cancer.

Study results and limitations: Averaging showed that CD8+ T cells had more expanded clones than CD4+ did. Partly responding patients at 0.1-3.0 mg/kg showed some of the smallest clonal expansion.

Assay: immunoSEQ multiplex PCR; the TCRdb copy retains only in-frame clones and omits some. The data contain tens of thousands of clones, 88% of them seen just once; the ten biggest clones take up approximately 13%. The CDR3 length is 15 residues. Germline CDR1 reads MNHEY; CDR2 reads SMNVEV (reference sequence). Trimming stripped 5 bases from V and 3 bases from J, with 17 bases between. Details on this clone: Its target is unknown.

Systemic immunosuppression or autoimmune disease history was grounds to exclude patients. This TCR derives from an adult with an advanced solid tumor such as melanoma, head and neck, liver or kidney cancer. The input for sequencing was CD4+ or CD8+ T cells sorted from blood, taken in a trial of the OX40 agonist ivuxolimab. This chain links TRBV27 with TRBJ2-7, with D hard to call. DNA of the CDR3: TGTGCCAGCAGTCTAACCCTCGACGGATACTACGAGCAGTACTTC. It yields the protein CASSLTLDGYYEQYF.